This TCR beta chain was sequenced during a study of control samples from healthy donors and cancer patients. This clone showed up just once. Using immunoSEQ multiplex PCR, the repertoire was profiled, and TCRdb retains in-frame clones only, with some absent. The profile covers tens of thousands of clones, with 94% appearing a single time and around 4.2% taken by the ten largest. Specimen: blood. This TCR was recovered from a man aged 25 to 40 in good health.

The DNA for the CDR3 is TGTGCCATCAGTGAACGGTCCACCTATGGCTACACCTTC. Translating gives CAISERSTYGYTF. The V call is TRBV10-3, the J call TRBJ1-2, with D uncertain. The V gene's germline CDR1 is ENHRY and CDR2 SYGVKD. V lost 3 bases and J 4 bases, leaving 9 bases between the germline ends. The CDR3 is made up of 13 amino acids.